What follows are 21 T cell receptor beta chains derived from one specimen sequenced in a study of PD-1 blockade in classical Hodgkin lymphoma. Assay used: immunoSEQ multiplex PCR; TCRdb lists only in-frame clones, some missing. In the table there are some 33,000 clones, less than 75% of which are singletons. The time point denotes: cycle 4 day 1 (C4D1), after about 6 weeks of nivolumab. All trial patients relapsed after autologous stem cell transplantation. Sequenced here: peripheral blood mononuclear cells (PBMCs), sampled before the fourth cycle of nivolumab. These receptor sequences come from a human donor with classical Hodgkin lymphoma.

J is TRBJ2-1 and V is TRBV20-1; possible D gene TRBD1, 5 bases. Germline values: CDR1 DFQATT, CDR2 SNEGSKA (reference sequence). The CDR3 is 10 residues long. The germline V and J ends were trimmed by 5 bases and 14 bases, with 13 bases remaining between them. The CDR3 sequence: CSAYGRGEFF. The CDR3 coding sequence is TGCAGTGCTTACGGAAGGGGTGAGTTCTTC.

This chain links TRBV2 with TRBJ1-2; 8 bases match TRBD1. The germline gives CDR1 SNHLY, CDR2 FYNNEI. The CDR3 length is 16 residues. With 0 bases clipped from V and 1 base from J, the junction kept 4 bases outside the gene matches. CDR3 in DNA: TGTGCCAGCAGTGAAGCCGGGACAGGCGTTAACTATGGCTACACCTTC. Translation: CASSEAGTGVNYGYTF.

The genes are TRBV21-1 and TRBJ2-4; no check of the table's D call, TRBD1, against the DNA was made. TRBV21-1 is marked as a pseudogene. The CDR3 length is 18 residues. The CDR3 bases are TGTGCCAGCAGCAGCCCGACCCAGGGTGACCTAGCCAAAAACATTCAGTACTTC. Its protein is CASSSPTQGDLAKNIQYF.

The chain carries TRBV7-9 and TRBJ2-6, with TRBD1 identical over 9 bases. This CDR3 is 19 amino acids long. The J segment lost 0 bases and the V segment lost 2 bases, leaving 8 bases of the junction unmatched. CDR1 is SEHNR and CDR2 is FQNEAQ in the germline V gene (reference sequence). The CDR3 protein is CASSLRTWDRASGANVLTF. CDR3 coding DNA: TGTGCCAGCAGCTTACGAACGTGGGACAGGGCCTCTGGGGCCAACGTCCTGACTTTC.

This clone was counted only a few times. The chain is built from TRBV21-1 and TRBJ2-3; TRBD1 reflects the table's D call only, with no check against the DNA. TRBV21-1 is termed a pseudogene. CDR3 size: 15 residues. This CDR3 reads CASSAPGQGTDTQYF. The DNA for the CDR3 is TGTGCCAGCAGCGCTCCGGGACAGGGAACAGATACGCAGTATTTT.

This chain uses TRBV21-1 with TRBJ2-6. TRBV21-1 is a pseudogene locus. The CDR3 runs to 15 residues. CDR3 in DNA: TGTGCCAGCAGTCTACAACAAAGTCGGGCCAACGTCCTGACTTTC. It encodes CASSLQQSRANVLTF.

The chain's CDR3 is CARSLGVGYTF. The CDR3 DNA is TGTGCCAGAAGCTTGGGGGTTGGCTACACCTTC. This chain joins TRBV5-3 and TRBJ1-2; D is ambiguous. TRBV5-3 is flagged as an ORF with uncertain function. V dropped 0 bases and J dropped 7 bases, with 4 bases sitting between them. The CDR3 totals 11 residues.

The CDR3 protein is CASSSALKGEVFF. The CDR3 DNA reads as TGCGCCAGCAGCTCAGCTCTTAAGGGGGAGGTTTTCTTT. The chain combines TRBV5-1 with TRBJ1-1, with a weak D call TRBD1 (6 bases). From germline, CDR1 is SGHRS and CDR2 YFSETQ. V was pared by 3 bases and J by 13 bases, with 19 bases between. This CDR3 is 13 amino acids long.

The CDR3 here is CASTNAGKVEQFF. The DNA of the CDR3 is TGTGCCAGCACGAATGCAGGCAAAGTTGAGCAGTTCTTC. The V gene is TRBV28, the J gene TRBJ2-1; D remains ambiguous. The CDR3 totals 13 residues. Trimming pared 7 bases from V and 9 bases from J, leaving 16 bases between. CDR1 is MDHEN, CDR2 SYDVKM, per germline.

The chain carries TRBV28 and TRBJ2-1, with D possibly being TRBD1 (7 bases). This CDR3 is built from 14 residues. The germline gives CDR1 MDHEN, CDR2 SYDVKM. V was shortened by 10 bases and J by 7 bases, with 20 bases between the two germline ends. CDR3 residues: CAIRGGGMGNEQFF. The CDR3 DNA reads as TGTGCCATCCGAGGGGGCGGGATGGGGAATGAGCAGTTCTTC. Variable domain in full (rest from reference TRBV28 and TRBJ2-1): DVKVTQSSRYLVKRTGEKVFLECVQDMDHENMFWYRQDPGLGLRLIYFSYDVKMKEKGDIPEGYSVSREKKERFSLILESASTNQTSMYLCAIRGGGMGNEQFFGPGTRLTVL.

The J gene is TRBJ1-2, the V gene TRBV5-5; D is uncertain. Trimming removed 0 bases from V and 3 bases from J, with 6 bases in between. The CDR3 covers 13 residues. The V gene's germline CDR1 is SGHKS and CDR2 YYEKEE (reference sequence). The CDR3 coding sequence is TGTGCCAGCAGCTTGGACAGCTACTATGGCTACACCTTC. The encoded protein is CASSLDSYYGYTF.

The rearrangement uses TRBV4-3 and TRBJ1-4; 7 bases match TRBD1. The germline CDR1 and CDR2 sequences are LGHNA and YSLEER. The V segment lost 0 bases and the J segment 6 bases; nucleotides outside the gene matches: 7. CDR3 length equals 16 residues. CDR3: CASSQDSSQGHEKLFF. The DNA for the CDR3 is TGCGCCAGCAGCCAAGATAGCTCACAGGGGCATGAAAAACTGTTTTTT.

The chain joins TRBV5-8 to TRBJ2-7; D not certain. Trimming took off 4 bases at V and 4 bases at J, with 12 bases between the two ends. This CDR3 spans 13 amino acids. Germline V gene lookup returns CDR1 SGHTS and CDR2 YDEGEE. CDR3 loop: CASSPNLIYEQYF. The DNA of the CDR3 is TGTGCCAGCAGCCCAAATTTAATTTACGAGCAGTACTTC.

This chain links TRBV6-1 with TRBJ2-1; D may be TRBD2 (5 bases). The CDR3 totals 14 residues. V was shortened by 11 bases and J by 0 bases, with 14 bases between the two germline ends. Germline CDR1 MNHNS, CDR2 SASEGT. This CDR3 reads CAVLSGRSYNEQFF. Written as DNA, the CDR3 is TGTGCCGTCCTGAGCGGTCGCTCCTACAATGAGCAGTTCTTC.

The gene calls are TRBV28 and TRBJ2-1; TRBD1 matches 9 bases. The trim removed 8 bases at V and 0 bases at J, leaving 8 bases unmatched. Looked up from germline, CDR1 is MDHEN and CDR2 is SYDVKM. This CDR3 is 16 amino acids long. The CDR3 nucleotides read TGTGCCAGCCGGGACAGGGCTATAGGCTCCTACAATGAGCAGTTCTTC. Translated, it gives CASRDRAIGSYNEQFF. Full variable domain (missing parts from reference TRBV28 and TRBJ2-1): DVKVTQSSRYLVKRTGEKVFLECVQDMDHENMFWYRQDPGLGLRLIYFSYDVKMKEKGDIPEGYSVSREKKERFSLILESASTNQTSMYLCASRDRAIGSYNEQFFGPGTRLTVL.

This rearrangement joins TRBV7-6 to TRBJ2-7, with D possibly called TRBD1 or TRBD2 (5 bases each). CDR1 is SGHVS, CDR2 FNYEAQ, per germline. The germline V and J ends were trimmed by 3 bases and 5 bases, with 14 bases remaining between them. The CDR3 is 14 amino acids. The CDR3, as DNA: TGTGCCAGCAGCTTGTCTGGGACGTCCAACGAGCAGTACTTC. Residues: CASSLSGTSNEQYF.

V is TRBV4-1 and J is TRBJ1-1; tentative D call: TRBD1 (5 bases). The V gene lost 2 bases and the J gene lost 2 bases, with 12 bases spanning the gap. The germline gives CDR1 MGHRA, CDR2 YSYEKL. The CDR3 covers 15 residues. CDR3 amino acids: CASSQNEGTNTEAFF. The DNA for the CDR3 is TGCGCCAGCAGCCAAAACGAGGGGACCAACACTGAAGCTTTCTTT.

The chain joins TRBV21-1 to TRBJ2-2; the table's D call of TRBD1 was not tested on the DNA. TRBV21-1 is listed as a pseudogene. The CDR3 sequence is 18 residues long. The CDR3 nucleotides are TGTGCCAGCAGCAAAAGGGACAGGGAGACGCCGAACACCGGGGAGCTGTTTTTT. Residues: CASSKRDRETPNTGELFF.

This chain connects TRBV6-4 to TRBJ1-2; D is undetermined. The CDR3 extends over 14 amino acids. Between the trimmed V and J ends, which lost 0 bases and 5 bases, there was a span of 10 bases. Per germline, CDR1 MRHNA and CDR2 SNTAGT. DNA for the CDR3: TGTGCCAGCAGTGACTCCTCCAACTCTTATGGCTACACCTTC. Its protein product is CASSDSSNSYGYTF.

The chain carries TRBV9 and TRBJ1-6; D unresolved. The CDR3 extends over 13 amino acids. Germline values: CDR1 SGDLS, CDR2 YYNGEE. V shed 0 bases and J shed 7 bases, with 5 bases lying between them. This chain's CDR3 is CASSVGQNSPLHF. Written as DNA, the CDR3 is TGTGCCAGCAGCGTAGGACAAAATTCACCCCTCCACTTT.

The rearrangement uses TRBV6-1 and TRBJ1-4; TRBD1 aligns across 9 bases. The CDR3 consists of 18 residues. Germline CDR1 MNHNS, CDR2 SASEGT. Losses at the gene ends were 2 bases for V and 10 bases for J; bases not matched to a gene: 17. This chain's CDR3 is CASSETGTGMGGATKLFF. CDR3 DNA: TGTGCCAGCAGTGAAACCGGGACAGGGATGGGAGGTGCGACAAAACTGTTTTTT.